Listed below are T cell receptor beta chains from one sample, sequenced in a study of blood T cell repertoires in COVID-19. Method: immunoSEQ multiplex PCR; TCRdb's copy keeps in-frame clones and lacks some. The profile shows 50,000 to 75,000 clones, under 90% of them singletons. Material for sequencing was peripheral blood. All receptors come from a woman older than 75 with active or convalescent COVID-19. Both conserved end residues are part of each CDR3. A D gene is named only where the DNA matches it firmly. Clone size is stated in some rows and not others, as once, few, many or a class when expanded.

>TRBV25-1|-|-|TRBJ1-3
TGTGCCAGCAGTGAAATAAGTACAGCTGGAAACACCATATATTTT
CASSEISTAGNTIYF
>TRBV11-2|-|TRBD2|TRBJ2-4
TGTGCCAGCACCGGGGGGGCCAAAAACATTCAGTACTTC
CASTGGAKNIQYF
>TRBV7-9|-|-|TRBJ1-1
TGTGCCAGCAGCGGACAAGGTCCTCAAGCTTTCTTT
CASSGQGPQAFF
>TRBV5-1|-|TRBD1|TRBJ2-1
TGCGCCAGCAGCCTACAGGGGGAAAGCTCCTACAATGAGCAGTTCTTC
CASSLQGESSYNEQFF
>TRBV5-1|-|-|TRBJ2-5
TGCGCCAGCAGCTTGGGTCAACTAGCCCAAGAGACCCAGTACTTC
CASSLGQLAQETQYF
>TRBV27|once|TRBD2|TRBJ2-3
TGTGCCAGCACCCCCCTCGGAGCGGGGGACGACACAGATACGCAGTATTTT
CASTPLGAGDDTDTQYF
>TRBV6-1|few|-|TRBJ2-7
TGTGCCAGCAGTGAAGTTGTGACAGCTTACGAGCAGTACTTC
CASSEVVTAYEQYF
>TRBV6-5|-|-|TRBJ1-2
TGTGCCAGCCGGGACACCTCTACTTCCGGCTACACCTTC
CASRDTSTSGYTF
>TRBV2|-|TRBD1|TRBJ2-5
TGTGCCGACCGACCGGGACAGAACCAAGAGACCCAGTACTTC
CADRPGQNQETQYF
>TRBV12-3/TRBV12-4|few|-|TRBJ1-2
TGTGCCAGCAGTTTGGAGGCCGGCTATGGCTACACCTTC
CASSLEAGYGYTF
>TRBV3-1/TRBV3-2|once|-|TRBJ1-1
TGTGCCAGCAGCCTCCCAAGGGGGTGGCGGCAGGGCCCGCTAAGTGAAGCTTTCTTT
CASSLPRGWRQGPLSEAFF
>TRBV10-2|once|-|TRBJ2-3
TGCGCCAGCAGTGTGTTCACACAGGGCGAGGGCACAGATACGCAGTATTTT
CASSVFTQGEGTDTQYF
>TRBV6-6|-|-|TRBJ1-2
TGTGCCAGCAGCTACGGACAGTTTAACTATGGCTACACCTTC
CASSYGQFNYGYTF
>TRBV6-5|-|-|TRBJ1-2
TGTGCCAGCAGTTCCGGGGGGCCACCCATGGGGGGCTACACCTTC
CASSSGGPPMGGYTF
>TRBV9|-|-|TRBJ1-3
TGTGCCAGCAGCGTAGATCCTCCCGGAAACACCATATATTTT
CASSVDPPGNTIYF
>TRBV2|-|-|TRBJ2-7
TGTGCCAGCAGTCGGGAAGGCCCCTACGAGCAGTACTTC
CASSREGPYEQYF
>TRBV28|many|-|TRBJ2-7
TGTGCCAGCAGTTCGCCCCAGGAAACTTTCACCTACGAGCAGTACTTC
CASSSPQETFTYEQYF
>TRBV7-2|-|TRBD1|TRBJ1-1
TGTGCCAGCAGCTCGGGACAGTTGAACACTGAAGCTTTCTTT
CASSSGQLNTEAFF